This is a list of T cell receptor beta chains from one sample in a study of T cell responses to AZD1222 COVID-19 vaccine. The protocol was immunoSEQ multiplex PCR, while the TCRdb copy is restricted to in-frame clones and leaves out a portion. The top ten clones hold approximately 8.3% of a sample with about 97,000 clones, 91% of them seen once. The starting material was peripheral blood, obtained on day 0 of AZD1222 vaccination. These receptors originate from an adult in good health. CDR3s include the opening cysteine and the closing phenylalanine or tryptophan. D genes are given only for firm matches. Expanded clones are given a class, and other clones once, few, many or no size at all.

v_call	d_call	j_call	clone_size	cdr3_aa	cdr3_nt
TRBV6-5	.	TRBJ2-7	.	CASSYSSLLAEQYF	TGTGCCAGCAGTTATAGCAGCCTCCTGGCCGAGCAGTACTTC
TRBV10-3	.	TRBJ2-7	.	CAISDRGYEQYF	TGTGCCATCAGTGACAGGGGTTACGAGCAGTACTTC
TRBV6-6	.	TRBJ1-1	.	CASTQVAMNTEAFF	TGTGCCAGCACCCAGGTGGCCATGAACACTGAAGCTTTCTTT
TRBV28	.	TRBJ2-5	.	CASSLTGPELTQYF	TGTGCCAGCAGTTTAACCGGGCCTGAGTTGACCCAGTACTTC
TRBV27	.	TRBJ2-7	.	CASKSLRRGLVRDEQYF	TGTGCCAGCAAATCCCTCCGGCGGGGGCTGGTCCGGGACGAGCAGTACTTC
TRBV6-5	.	TRBJ1-3	once	CASSWDLSSGNTIYF	TGTGCCAGCAGTTGGGACCTGAGCTCTGGAAACACCATATATTTT
TRBV5-6	.	TRBJ1-3	.	CASSLGSGNTIYF	TGTGCCAGCAGCTTAGGGTCTGGAAACACCATATATTTT
TRBV29-1	.	TRBJ1-2	.	CSVVKDSPNYGYTF	TGCAGCGTGGTAAAAGACAGTCCTAACTATGGCTACACCTTC
TRBV6-2/TRBV6-3	.	TRBJ1-2	.	CASSYSESHGYTF	TGTGCCAGCAGTTACTCGGAGAGTCACGGCTACACCTTC
TRBV30	TRBD2	TRBJ2-3	.	CAWSRTLAGASDTQYF	TGTGCCTGGAGCCGGACTCTAGCGGGAGCCTCAGATACGCAGTATTTT
TRBV9	.	TRBJ2-7	.	CASSVDPGFSYEQYF	TGTGCCAGCAGCGTAGACCCGGGGTTCTCCTACGAGCAGTACTTC
TRBV2	.	TRBJ2-3	.	CASNQAISADTQYF	TGTGCCAGCAATCAGGCTATCTCCGCAGATACGCAGTATTTT
TRBV7-9	TRBD1	TRBJ1-6	.	CASSPMTGVSDSPLHF	TGTGCCAGCAGCCCGATGACAGGGGTTAGTGATTCACCCCTCCACTTT
TRBV5-5	.	TRBJ1-1	.	CASSLSGAVETEAFF	TGTGCCAGCAGCTTGAGTGGGGCCGTCGAGACTGAAGCTTTCTTT
TRBV11-3	.	TRBJ2-7	.	CASSLVSGYEQYF	TGTGCCAGCAGCTTAGTTAGTGGTTACGAGCAGTACTTC
TRBV15	TRBD1	TRBJ2-7	.	CATSRTGGAGYEQYF	TGTGCCACCAGCAGAACAGGGGGCGCGGGGTACGAGCAGTACTTC
TRBV30	TRBD2	TRBJ2-2	.	CAWIRTSGRRTGELFF	TGTGCCTGGATACGGACTAGCGGGAGAAGAACCGGGGAGCTGTTTTTT
TRBV5-4	.	TRBJ1-5	.	CASSPGADQPQHF	TGTGCCAGCAGCCCAGGGGCTGATCAGCCCCAGCATTTT
TRBV30	.	TRBJ1-5	.	CAWSLRGNQPQHF	TGTGCCTGGAGTCTCCGGGGGAACCAGCCCCAGCATTTT
TRBV7-8	.	TRBJ1-2	.	CASSRTPGSRRANYGYTF	TGTGCCAGCAGCCGAACGCCCGGGAGCAGGAGAGCTAACTATGGCTACACCTTC
TRBV12-3/TRBV12-4	.	TRBJ1-1	.	CASSDGQGRKAFF	TGTGCCAGCAGCGACGGTCAGGGGAGGAAAGCTTTCTTT
TRBV9	TRBD1	TRBJ1-6	.	CASSPLTGGNSPLHF	TGTGCCAGCAGCCCCCTGACAGGGGGGAATTCACCCCTCCACTTT
TRBV2	.	TRBJ2-7	.	CASGGREYEQYF	TGTGCCAGCGGGGGCAGGGAATACGAGCAGTACTTC
TRBV5-1	.	TRBJ1-3	.	CASSSSRADTIYF	TGCGCCAGCAGCTCCTCGCGGGCGGACACCATATATTTT
TRBV6-5	.	TRBJ2-1	.	CASSSLGTEQFF	TGTGCCAGCAGCTCCCTAGGTACTGAGCAGTTCTTC
TRBV5-1	.	TRBJ1-2	.	CASSLGGSYGYTF	TGCGCCAGCAGCTTGGGGGGGAGCTATGGCTACACCTTC
TRBV28	.	TRBJ1-3	.	CASSLWDLGNTIYF	TGTGCCAGCAGTTTATGGGACCTCGGAAACACCATATATTTT
TRBV5-1	.	TRBJ1-1	.	CASSLVPTGLIAEAFF	TGCGCCAGCAGCTTGGTTCCTACAGGTCTCATCGCTGAAGCTTTCTTT
TRBV11-2	TRBD2	TRBJ2-1	.	CASSPRLADNEQFF	TGTGCCAGCAGCCCACGACTAGCGGACAATGAGCAGTTCTTC
TRBV7-6	.	TRBJ1-1	.	CASSLRSGLMNTEAFF	TGTGCCAGCAGCTTACGGTCAGGGCTGATGAACACTGAAGCTTTCTTT
TRBV7-8	TRBD2	TRBJ2-3	few	CASSLEEAGTTDTQYF	TGTGCCAGCAGCTTAGAGGAAGCGGGGACCACAGATACGCAGTATTTT
TRBV3-1/TRBV3-2	TRBD2	TRBJ2-1	.	CASSQDLAGELSQFF	TGTGCCAGCAGCCAAGATCTAGCGGGGGAACTTTCGCAGTTCTTC
TRBV5-1	.	TRBJ1-1	once	CASSLMRSVAKTEAFF	TGCGCCAGCAGCTTGATGAGGAGCGTAGCGAAGACTGAAGCTTTCTTT
TRBV28	TRBD1	TRBJ2-6	.	CASSSLTGGNSGANVLTF	TGTGCCAGCAGTTCCCTGACAGGGGGGAACTCTGGGGCCAACGTCCTGACTTTC
TRBV7-9	.	TRBJ2-7	.	CAGSKGQEEQYF	TGTGCCGGGTCCAAGGGGCAGGAAGAGCAGTACTTC
TRBV18	.	TRBJ1-1	.	CASSSTLNTEAFF	TGTGCCAGCTCATCGACCTTGAACACTGAAGCTTTCTTT
TRBV4-2	.	TRBJ1-3	few	CASSQASSVYF	TGTGCCAGCAGCCAAGCCAGCAGCGTATATTTT
TRBV9	TRBD2	TRBJ2-3	.	CASSVDGSGGASTQYF	TGTGCCAGCAGCGTAGATGGTAGCGGGGGGGCTAGTACGCAGTATTTT
TRBV6-5	.	TRBJ1-6	.	CASSYSGLLLHF	TGTGCCAGCAGTTACTCGGGACTGCTCCTCCACTTT
TRBV20-1	.	TRBJ1-5	once	CSAGQMKPQHF	TGCAGTGCTGGCCAGATGAAGCCCCAGCATTTT
TRBV7-8	.	TRBJ1-3	.	CASRAVSSGNTIYF	TGTGCCAGCAGGGCGGTGAGCTCTGGAAACACCATATATTTT
TRBV28	.	TRBJ1-5	once	CASSFPRRGDQPQHF	TGTGCCAGCAGTTTCCCGCGACGAGGGGATCAGCCCCAGCATTTT
TRBV6-5	.	TRBJ1-1	.	CASSHRTGWGTEAFF	TGTGCCAGCAGTCACCGGACCGGATGGGGAACTGAAGCTTTCTTT